This T cell receptor (beta chain) was documented in a study of shared clonotypes between healthy human individuals. Naive CD8 populations comprised CD45RO-negative cells positively selected for CCR7, excluding terminally differentiated effector memory CD45RA+ cells. A note on this clone: The identical CDR3 is also encoded by other nucleotide sequences in the sample.

The CDR3 sequence is 13 residues long. The germline gives CDR1 SQVTM, CDR2 ANQGSEA. Deletions cut 3 bases from V and 0 bases from J, with 9 bases between. Sequencing used immunoSEQ multiplex PCR; TCRdb keeps in-frame clones, though not all of them. The sample yields about 1,800,000 clones, just under 95% seen once. Sequenced: naive CD8+ T cells sorted from blood. The receptor was isolated from a man aged 18-30 years in good health. The chain links TRBV29-1 to TRBJ2-7; a possible D gene is TRBD2 (6 bases). DNA for the CDR3: TGCAGCGTTGAGGGCGGGAACTCCTACGAGCAGTACTTC. Amino acid sequence: CSVEGGNSYEQYF.